What follows describes a single TCR beta chain. Its antigen remains unidentified. The PCR had 60 Vbeta and 13 Jbeta primers. Sequencing used immunoSEQ multiplex PCR; TCRdb keeps in-frame clones, though not all of them. The top ten hold more than 1% of the sample, which has about 150,000 clones, approximately 80% seen once. This entry belongs to a study of cytomegalovirus exposure and HLA in healthy donors. Broader study findings: The only immune exposure information that was available was CMV serostatus. A missense DCLRE1C variant was associated with V- and J-gene trimming of TCR beta chains in a later analysis, and an independent cohort replicated the association. Associated with cytomegalovirus, according to the listing, were fewer than 200 TCR beta chains.

The receptor comes from a boy under 10 years old in good health and CMV-seronegative. The specimen was PBMCs.

The DNA of the CDR3 is TGTGCCATCCGGGGGGCCCTCACCCATGGCTACACCTTC. Translated: CAIRGALTHGYTF. This chain uses TRBV6-1 with TRBJ1-2; perhaps TRBD1 as D (6 bases). The CDR3 is 13 residues long. Trimming left V 10 bases short and J 6 bases short, with 18 bases between. Germline CDR1 and CDR2: MNHNS and SASEGT.